This passage covers 30 T cell receptor beta chains from one sample sequenced in a study of blood T cell repertoires in COVID-19. This table comes from immunoSEQ multiplex PCR, and its TCRdb copy is limited to in-frame clones, with some not included. The profile shows just over 95,000 clones, around 80% of them singletons. The specimen sequenced was peripheral blood. The receptors originated from a man in his fifties or sixties with acute or convalescent COVID-19.

The chain employs TRBV5-1 and TRBJ2-5, with D hard to call. The CDR3 has 14 residues. CDR1 SGHRS and CDR2 YFSETQ come from the germline V gene. The V end was cut by 4 bases, the J end by 1 base, with 11 bases between. CDR3 protein: CASSVSKLQETQYF. The CDR3 DNA reads TGCGCCAGCAGCGTAAGTAAACTCCAAGAGACCCAGTACTTC.

In DNA, the CDR3 is TGCAGCGTTGGACAGTCGGAAAGCCAGCCCCAGCATTTT. Translating gives CSVGQSESQPQHF. The chain joins TRBV29-1 to TRBJ1-5; D may be TRBD1 (5 bases). V was clipped by 4 bases and J by 7 bases, with 14 bases between them. The CDR3 length is 13 residues. The V gene's germline CDR1 is SQVTM and CDR2 ANQGSEA.

The V and J genes are TRBV2 and TRBJ2-1, with TRBD1 as a possible D gene (7 bases). Germline V CDR1 and CDR2: SNHLY, FYNNEI. V was trimmed by 2 bases and J by 7 bases, leaving 15 bases between them. CDR3 length equals 15 residues. Here the CDR3 reads CASSEFGAGGNEQFF. Written as DNA, the CDR3 is TGTGCCAGCAGTGAATTCGGGGCAGGGGGGAATGAGCAGTTCTTC.

The chain links TRBV18 to TRBJ1-1; no clear D. The CDR3 loop spans 18 amino acids. V was pared by 0 bases and J by 5 bases, with 22 bases between. Per the germline V gene, CDR1 is KGHSH and CDR2 is LQKENI. CDR3 protein: CASSPPMAGGSSRTEAFF. The CDR3 region has the DNA TGTGCCAGCTCACCACCGATGGCTGGTGGCTCTTCGCGGACTGAAGCTTTCTTT. Full variable domain (outside the CDR3, taken from reference TRBV18 and TRBJ1-1): NAGVMQNPRHLVRRRGQEARLRCSPMKGHSHVYWYRQLPEEGLKFMVYLQKENIIDESGMPKERFSAEFPKEGPSILRIQQVVRGDSAAYFCASSPPMAGGSSRTEAFFGQGTRLTVV.

Only a few counts were recorded for this clone. The chain employs TRBV7-9 and TRBJ1-3, with unresolved D. CDR3 length: 15 amino acids. V shed 1 base and J shed 0 bases, with 7 bases lying between them. The V gene's germline CDR1 is SEHNR and CDR2 FQNEAQ (reference sequence). CDR3 amino acids: CASSLDRISGNTIYF. CDR3 in DNA: TGTGCCAGCAGCTTAGACAGAATCTCTGGAAACACCATATATTTT.

The rearrangement links TRBV7-2 to TRBJ2-5, with TRBD1 as a possible D gene (6 bases). The germline V and J ends were trimmed by 5 bases and 1 base, with 8 bases remaining between them. CDR3 length: 13 amino acids. Germline V gives CDR1 SGHTA, CDR2 FQGNSA. The CDR3 DNA is TGTGCCAGCAGCCAGGGGACCCAAGAGACCCAGTACTTC. Encoded protein: CASSQGTQETQYF.

V gene TRBV5-6 combines with J gene TRBJ1-2, with 7 positions matching TRBD1. Germline assignment: CDR1 SGHDT and CDR2 YYEEEE. The CDR3 contains 14 residues. After removal of 1 base from V and 2 bases from J, the junction contained 2 bases not matched to a gene. The chain's CDR3 is CASSLTTGNYGYTF. In nucleotides, the CDR3 is TGTGCCAGCAGCTTGACGACAGGGAACTATGGCTACACCTTC.

This clone was detected once. The chain uses TRBV7-7 and TRBJ1-3; 12 bases match TRBD1. Germline lookup yields CDR1 SSHAT and CDR2 FNYEAQ (reference sequence). V lost 5 bases and J lost 6; bases outside the gene matches: 5. The CDR3 totals 15 residues. The CDR3 nucleotides are TGTGCCAGCAGCCCGGGGACAGGGGGCACAAACACCATATATTTT. Translation: CASSPGTGGTNTIYF. The full variable domain, in which reference TRBV7-7 and TRBJ1-3 provide the parts outside the CDR3, is GAGVSQSPRYKVTKRGQDVTLRCDPISSHATLYWYQQALGQGPEFLTYFNYEAQPDKSGLPSDRFSAERPEGSISTLTIQRTEQRDSAMYRCASSPGTGGTNTIYFGEGSWLTVV.

The chain combines TRBV6-2 or TRBV6-3 with TRBJ1-4; 8 nucleotides agree with TRBD1. Looked up from germline, CDR1 is MNHEY and CDR2 is SVGEGT. V lost 7 bases, J lost 6 bases, and 10 bases stayed unmatched. The CDR3 length is 15 residues. The CDR3, as DNA: TGTGCCAGCACCCCCGGCAGGGGGCGGTATGAAAAACTGTTTTTT. Its translation is CASTPGRGRYEKLFF.

The chain is built from TRBV11-3 and TRBJ2-1; D not resolved. The V gene's germline CDR1 is SGHNT and CDR2 YENEEA. V lost 0 bases and J 0 bases, leaving 6 bases between the germline ends. This CDR3 is 15 amino acids long. CDR3: CASSLEPGSYNEQFF. CDR3 DNA sequence: TGTGCCAGCAGCTTAGAACCCGGCTCCTACAATGAGCAGTTCTTC.

The J gene is TRBJ2-1, the V gene TRBV19, with TRBD2 matching over 12 bases. CDR1 LNHDA and CDR2 SQIVND come from the germline V gene (reference sequence). The CDR3 runs 14 residues. The junction had 0 bases not matched to a gene; V was cut back by 2 bases and J by 7 bases. The CDR3 loop reads CASSILAGGNEQFF. CDR3 DNA sequence: TGTGCCAGTAGTATACTAGCGGGAGGGAATGAGCAGTTCTTC.

The genes are TRBV21-1 and TRBJ2-7; TRBD1 is the table's D call, not checked against the DNA. TRBV21-1 is a recognized pseudogene. The CDR3 has 15 amino acids. The CDR3, as DNA: TGTGCCAGCAGCCTAAGGACAGTCCGCGACTACGAGCAGTACTTC. This sequence encodes CASSLRTVRDYEQYF.

This clone has just a few counts. The V call is TRBV11-2, the J call TRBJ1-1; 9 bases align to TRBD1. V was pared by 5 bases and J by 10 bases, with 8 bases of the junction left unmatched. This CDR3 comprises 13 residues. Per germline, CDR1 SGHAT and CDR2 FQNNGV. CDR3 bases: TGTGCCAGCAGCCGAAGGACAGGGGAGACAGCTTTCTTT. This codes for CASSRRTGETAFF.

In this sample, this clone turned up many times. The chain has TRBV19 and TRBJ2-1; 9 bases map to TRBD2. Germline assignment: CDR1 LNHDA and CDR2 SQIVND (reference sequence). CDR3 length equals 13 residues. V shed 5 bases and J 6 bases; nucleotides not matched to a gene: 2. CDR3 protein: CASSWGLANEQFF. CDR3 bases: TGTGCCAGTAGTTGGGGACTAGCCAATGAGCAGTTCTTC.

The chain carries TRBV12-3 or TRBV12-4 and TRBJ2-1; D call uncertain. V was pared by 7 bases and J by 7 bases, with 14 bases between. There are 13 residues in the CDR3. DNA for the CDR3: TGTGCCAGCACCCTCCCCCCAGGAAATGAGCAGTTCTTC. Translated, it gives CASTLPPGNEQFF.

This chain links TRBV3-1 (or the pseudogene TRBV3-2) with TRBJ1-3; D gene unclear. Trimming shortened V by 0 bases and J by 0 bases, and 24 bases separated the two germline ends. The germline CDR1 and CDR2 sequences are LGHDT and YNNKEL (reference sequence). There are 21 residues in the CDR3. As DNA, the CDR3 is TGTGCCAGCAGCCAAGATATTGGGAGGGCATCCCGTATTACCTCTGGAAACACCATATATTTT. The encoded protein is CASSQDIGRASRITSGNTIYF.

The chain uses TRBV7-2 and TRBJ2-1; 9 bases are a match to TRBD2. The ends lost 1 base at V and 4 bases at J; junction bases unmatched: 5. CDR1 SGHTA and CDR2 FQGNSA come from the germline V gene. The CDR3 length is 16 residues. Written as DNA, the CDR3 is TGTGCCAGCAGCTTAGGACTAGCGGACTATTACAATGAGCAGTTCTTC. Amino acid sequence: CASSLGLADYYNEQFF.

V is TRBV5-1 and J is TRBJ1-1; no firm D call. The ends were cut back, 4 bases at V and 4 bases at J, with 14 bases in the middle. The CDR3 covers 14 residues. Looked up from germline, CDR1 is SGHRS and CDR2 is YFSETQ. Here the CDR3 DNA reads TGCGCCAGCAGCCCGACACTGCGGGCCACTGAAGCTTTCTTT. Translation: CASSPTLRATEAFF.

J is TRBJ2-3 and V is TRBV18, with 9 bases that match TRBD2. Germline CDR1 and CDR2: KGHSH and LQKENI. Trimming cost V 2 bases and J 7 bases; bases outside gene matches: 7. CDR3 length: 15 residues. CDR3 coding DNA: TGTGCCAGCTCACCAGAGCGGGGGGAACCCCATACGCAGTATTTT. Protein: CASSPERGEPHTQYF.

This clone was detected a few times. The genes are TRBV25-1 and TRBJ1-2; D is possibly TRBD1 (6 bases). Germline CDR1 reads MGHDK; CDR2 reads SYGVNS. This CDR3 has 12 amino acids. The germline V and J ends were trimmed by 5 bases and 9 bases, with 13 bases remaining between them. The chain's CDR3 is CASSQRDTSYTF. CDR3 DNA: TGTGCCAGCAGTCAACGGGACACGAGCTACACCTTC.

This clone was recorded once. V and J are TRBV6-4 and TRBJ2-3; TRBD1 agrees at 9 bases. This CDR3 contains 15 residues. Per germline, CDR1 MRHNA and CDR2 SNTAGT. J lost 6 bases, V lost 3 bases, and 7 bases had no gene match. Here the CDR3 DNA reads TGTGCCAGCAGTGAAACGGGACAGGGTTGGGATACGCAGTATTTT. Its translation is CASSETGQGWDTQYF.

The rearrangement links TRBV27 to TRBJ1-5; the D gene is possibly TRBD1 (5 bases). The CDR3 extends over 13 amino acids. Germline CDR1 MNHEY, CDR2 SMNVEV (reference sequence). V dropped 3 bases and J dropped 6 bases, with 9 bases sitting between them. This CDR3 is CASSFQGGQPQHF. CDR3 in DNA: TGTGCCAGCAGTTTCCAGGGAGGTCAGCCCCAGCATTTT.

This clone was seen ten or more times. The V gene is TRBV19, the J gene TRBJ1-2, with TRBD1 as a possible D gene (5 bases). The V gene's germline CDR1 is LNHDA and CDR2 SQIVND (reference sequence). V lost 4 bases, J lost 8 bases, and 17 bases lay in between. The CDR3 spans 14 residues. CDR3: CASSTPGGVGGYTF. In DNA form, the CDR3 reads TGTGCCAGTAGTACCCCGGGGGGGGTTGGCGGCTACACCTTC. The full variable domain, rest sourced from reference TRBV19 and TRBJ1-2, is DGGITQSPKYLFRKEGQNVTLSCEQNLNHDAMYWYRQDPGQGLRLIYYSQIVNDFQKGDIAEGYSVSREKKESFPLTVTSAQKNPTAFYLCASSTPGGVGGYTFGSGTRLTVV.

This clone was seen a handful of times. The chain uses TRBV7-9 and TRBJ1-2, with 9 bases that match TRBD1. The trim removed 3 bases at V and 6 bases at J, leaving 5 bases unmatched. This CDR3 region has 14 residues. Germline assignment: CDR1 SEHNR and CDR2 FQNEAQ (reference sequence). CDR3 bases: TGTGCCAGCAGCTTGGTGAGGGACAGGGATGGCTACACCTTC. The encoded protein is CASSLVRDRDGYTF.

In its sample, this clone was seen a few times. The V and J genes are TRBV14 and TRBJ2-1, with 9 bases matching TRBD2. The J segment lost 12 bases and the V segment lost 6 bases, leaving 15 bases of the junction unmatched. There are 15 residues in the CDR3. Germline V gives CDR1 SGHDN, CDR2 FVKESK. DNA for the CDR3: TGTGCCAGCAGGCCGACTAGCGGCACCCTCGGGGGGCAGTTCTTC. Residues: CASRPTSGTLGGQFF.

The chain has TRBV6-5 and TRBJ1-3; 9 positions match TRBD1. Unmatched junction bases numbered 4, after V lost 3 bases and J lost 4 bases. The germline gives CDR1 MNHEY, CDR2 SVGAGI. The CDR3 covers 15 residues. In nucleotides, the CDR3 is TGTGCCAGCAGTTATTTTACAGGGGGCGGAAACACCATATATTTT. It yields the protein CASSYFTGGGNTIYF.

The chain combines TRBV19 with TRBJ2-1; 8 nucleotides match TRBD2. Germline V gives CDR1 LNHDA, CDR2 SQIVND (reference sequence). This CDR3 is built from 13 residues. V lost 2 bases, J lost 8 bases, and 2 bases stayed unmatched. The CDR3 coding sequence is TGTGCCAGTAGTATATACGGGGGGGATGAGCAGTTCTTC. Translated: CASSIYGGDEQFF.

V gene TRBV30 combines with J gene TRBJ1-2; D is unclear. The germline V gene encodes CDR1 GTSNPN and CDR2 SVGIG (reference sequence). This CDR3 comprises 10 residues. Trimming shortened V by 4 bases and J by 9 bases, and 9 bases separated the two germline ends. CDR3 region: CAWKRGSYTF. DNA of the CDR3: TGTGCCTGGAAACGGGGAAGCTACACCTTC.

The J gene is TRBJ2-1, the V gene TRBV5-1; 16 bases are a match to TRBD2. The CDR3 extends over 15 amino acids. The germline V gene has CDR1 SGHRS and CDR2 YFSETQ. Losses at the gene ends were 4 bases for V and 9 bases for J; bases not matched to a gene: 4. CDR3 sequence reads: CASSPGTSGRGEQFF. The DNA for the CDR3 is TGCGCCAGCAGCCCCGGGACTAGCGGGAGGGGTGAGCAGTTCTTC.

This clone was observed a single time. V is TRBV3-1 (or the pseudogene TRBV3-2) and J is TRBJ2-2; no definite D call. V gave up 3 bases and J gave up 9 bases, with 11 bases separating them. The germline V gene has CDR1 LGHDT and CDR2 YNNKEL (reference sequence). There are 13 residues in the CDR3. The CDR3: CASSHEVSRELFF. The CDR3 DNA reads as TGTGCCAGCAGCCACGAGGTTAGCAGGGAGCTGTTTTTT.